These 30 T cell receptor beta chains originate from one sample sequenced in a study of persistence of HIV-infected CD4 T cells. The libraries were made with immunoSEQ version 4 in survey mode. Assay used: immunoSEQ multiplex PCR; TCRdb lists only in-frame clones, some missing. The data hold about 40,000 clones, with approximately 87% observed a single time. The stimulus was an HIV-1 Gag 15-mer peptide pool, about 1 ug/peptide/mL. CD40L/CD69 double-negative CD45RO-high memory CD4+ T cells were collected. Which antigens these TCRs recognize remains unknown. The input for sequencing was cultured CD4+ T cells from PBMCs, taken from a patient who received antiretroviral therapy. These TCRs come from an adult with HIV. The donor label of this sample is uncertain.

The chain joins TRBV28 to TRBJ1-4; a weak D match, TRBD1 (5 bases). This CDR3 has 16 residues. The germline V gene encodes CDR1 MDHEN and CDR2 SYDVKM. Deletions cut 4 bases from V and 4 bases from J, with 16 bases between. In DNA, the CDR3 is TGTGCCAGCAGTTCACCGGGACGGAGTAATAATGAAAAACTGTTTTTT. It specifies CASSSPGRSNNEKLFF.

The chain combines TRBV4-1 with TRBJ1-1; 7 bases are shared with TRBD1. This CDR3 spans 14 amino acids. From germline, CDR1 is MGHRA and CDR2 YSYEKL. The J segment lost 1 base and the V segment lost 2 bases, leaving 1 base of the junction unmatched. The CDR3 sequence is CASSQNRGNTEAFF. In nucleotides, the CDR3 is TGCGCCAGCAGCCAAAACAGGGGGAACACTGAAGCTTTCTTT.

This clone is a singleton in its sample. V is TRBV18 and J is TRBJ1-1; D gene ambiguous. Germline CDR1 KGHSH, CDR2 LQKENI. With 1 base removed from V and 3 bases from J, the gap between germline ends came to 9 bases. This CDR3 is 14 amino acids long. The CDR3: CASSPLGVDTEAFF. In DNA form, the CDR3 reads TGTGCCAGCTCACCACTCGGGGTAGACACTGAAGCTTTCTTT.

The chain is built from TRBV14 and TRBJ2-2; D may match TRBD1 or TRBD2 (5 bases each). Germline V gene sequence: CDR1 SGHDN, CDR2 FVKESK. CDR3 length: 15 amino acids. V was clipped by 4 bases and J by 2 bases, with 11 bases between them. CDR3 residues: CASSRGTYNTGELFF. As DNA, the CDR3 is TGTGCCAGCAGCCGAGGGACCTACAACACCGGGGAGCTGTTTTTT.

The V and J genes are TRBV2 and TRBJ1-1; D is perhaps TRBD1 (6 bases). Germline assignment: CDR1 SNHLY and CDR2 FYNNEI. V lost 7 bases and J 4 bases, leaving 13 bases between the germline ends. The CDR3 length is 13 residues. CDR3 coding DNA: TGTGCCAGCATTCTAGGGGGGGTCACTGAAGCTTTCTTT. Amino acid sequence: CASILGGVTEAFF. The variable domain in full, with the rest retrieved from reference TRBV2 and TRBJ1-1, is EPEVTQTPSHQVTQMGQEVILRCVPISNHLYFYWYRQILGQKVEFLVSFYNNEISEKSEIFDDQFSVERPDGSNFTLKIRSTKLEDSAMYFCASILGGVTEAFFGQGTRLTVV.

This clone has more than one count but fewer than ten. The chain joins TRBV7-2 to TRBJ1-6; TRBD1 aligns across 7 bases. From germline, CDR1 is SGHTA and CDR2 FQGNSA. The CDR3 length is 15 residues. Unmatched junction bases numbered 5, after V lost 2 bases and J lost 7 bases. In DNA form, the CDR3 reads TGTGCCAGCAGCTTACGACAGGGCCTCAATTCACCCCTCCACTTT. It specifies CASSLRQGLNSPLHF.

This clone is a singleton in its sample. The chain recombines TRBV6-5 with TRBJ1-4; D is undetermined. The germline CDR1 and CDR2 sequences are MNHEY and SVGAGI. Between the trimmed V and J ends, which lost 8 bases and 7 bases, there was a span of 20 bases. This CDR3 has 15 amino acids. CDR3 nucleotide sequence: TGTGCCAGCCGACGGGCGGGGATACAAGTTGAAAAACTGTTTTTT. Protein sequence: CASRRAGIQVEKLFF.

V is TRBV27 and J is TRBJ1-1, with 9 bases aligning to TRBD1. Trimming took 6 bases from V and 1 from J; bases not matched to a gene: 12. Germline loops: CDR1 MNHEY, CDR2 SMNVEV (reference sequence). CDR3 length equals 17 residues. The CDR3 DNA is TGTGCCAGCAGATATGGCAGGGGGACAGGGAGGAACACTGAAGCTTTCTTT. This translates into CASRYGRGTGRNTEAFF.

The chain employs TRBV4-1 and TRBJ2-2; D uncertain. V shed 10 bases and J shed 6 bases, with 15 bases lying between them. Germline V gene data show CDR1 as MGHRA and CDR2 as YSYEKL. This CDR3 comprises 13 residues. Here the CDR3 reads CATRLGKSGELFF. As DNA, the CDR3 is TGCGCCACCCGCTTGGGGAAGTCCGGGGAGCTGTTTTTT.

The count of this clone is one. CDR3 region: CASSKTPTGEQFF. The CDR3 bases are TGTGCCAGCAGCAAAACACCTACGGGTGAGCAGTTCTTC. The rearrangement links TRBV21-1 to TRBJ2-1; TRBD2 reflects the table's D call only, with no check against the DNA. TRBV21-1 has pseudogene status. The CDR3 loop spans 13 amino acids.

The DNA of the CDR3 is TGTGCCAGCAGTCCAAGGGGGACAGGGGGCCCCGGGGAGCTGTTTTTT. Amino acid sequence: CASSPRGTGGPGELFF. V usage is TRBV7-3 and J usage is TRBJ2-2; 12 positions agree with TRBD1. The CDR3 is 16 residues long. The V gene end was trimmed by 6 bases and the J gene end by 6 bases; junction bases not matched to a gene: 8. CDR1 SGHTA and CDR2 FQGTGA come from the germline V gene.

The CDR3: CASSVAAGAYNEQFF. CDR3 nucleotide sequence: TGTGCCAGCAGCGTAGCGGCGGGGGCCTACAATGAGCAGTTCTTC. The gene calls are TRBV9 and TRBJ2-1; 7 bases agree with TRBD2. This CDR3 has 15 amino acids. After removal of 0 bases from V and 2 bases from J, the junction contained 2 bases not matched to a gene. From germline, CDR1 is SGDLS and CDR2 YYNGEE.

The V gene is TRBV3-1 (or the pseudogene TRBV3-2), the J gene TRBJ2-4, with 8 bases identical to TRBD1. CDR1 LGHDT and CDR2 YNNKEL come from the germline V gene (reference sequence). After removal of 4 bases from V and 1 base from J, the junction contained 9 bases not matched to a gene. This CDR3 region has 17 residues. The CDR3 nucleotides read TGTGCCAGCAGCCCCTACCAGGGGGCCTACGCCAAAAACATTCAGTACTTC. Protein product: CASSPYQGAYAKNIQYF.

This rearrangement joins TRBV21-1 to TRBJ2-6. TRBV21-1 is noted as a pseudogene. CDR3 length: 14 residues. CDR3 bases: TGTGCCAGCATTTGGGACTCTGGGGCCAACGTCCTGACTTTC. This gives the protein CASIWDSGANVLTF.

V is TRBV5-1 and J is TRBJ2-7; 10 bases line up with TRBD2. The CDR3 has 14 residues. The V segment lost 6 bases and the J segment 3 bases; nucleotides outside the gene matches: 6. Germline CDR1 and CDR2: SGHRS and YFSETQ. This CDR3 reads CASTELAGRYEQYF. The CDR3 region has the DNA TGCGCCAGCACCGAACTAGCGGGGCGCTACGAGCAGTACTTC.

The rearrangement joins TRBV5-1 to TRBJ2-2; a weak D match, TRBD2 (5 bases). V lost 0 bases and J lost 5, with 5 bases in between. The CDR3 is 13 residues long. CDR1 SGHRS and CDR2 YFSETQ come from the germline V gene. CDR3 nucleotides: TGCGCCAGCAGCTTGGGAGGGACCGGGGAGCTGTTTTTT. Its protein is CASSLGGTGELFF. The complete variable domain, with remaining parts taken from reference TRBV5-1 and TRBJ2-2, reads KAGVTQTPRYLIKTRGQQVTLSCSPISGHRSVSWYQQTPGQGLQFLFEYFSETQRNKGNFPGRFSGRQFSNSRSEMNVSTLELGDSALYLCASSLGGTGELFFGEGSRLTVL.

The rearrangement joins TRBV2 to TRBJ1-3; D is uncertain. The V gene lost 4 bases and the J gene lost 7 bases, with 8 bases spanning the gap. The CDR3 runs 12 residues. The germline V gene has CDR1 SNHLY and CDR2 FYNNEI. The chain's CDR3 is CASSVGLNTIYF. CDR3 DNA: TGTGCCAGCAGTGTTGGGCTGAACACCATATATTTT.

The rearrangement uses TRBV2 and TRBJ2-1; D is perhaps TRBD1 or TRBD2 (5 bases each). The V end lost 5 bases, the J end lost 6 bases, and 20 bases lay between the germline ends. The CDR3 covers 16 residues. Germline CDR1 and CDR2: SNHLY and FYNNEI. The CDR3 DNA reads as TGTGCCAGCAGTCCCGGGGTGGGGCAGGGTTCCAATGAGCAGTTCTTC. This translates into CASSPGVGQGSNEQFF.

The V call is TRBV5-1, the J call TRBJ2-3; 10 bases are a match to TRBD2. Per germline, CDR1 SGHRS and CDR2 YFSETQ. With 0 bases clipped from V and 2 bases from J, the junction kept 6 bases outside the gene matches. This CDR3 has 17 amino acids. CDR3 sequence reads: CASSLVIAGGLTDTQYF. In DNA, the CDR3 is TGCGCCAGCAGCTTGGTGATAGCGGGGGGCCTCACAGATACGCAGTATTTT.

The V call is TRBV19, the J call TRBJ2-7; 10 nucleotides align to TRBD1. Germline loops: CDR1 LNHDA, CDR2 SQIVND (reference sequence). The CDR3 totals 15 residues. V was pared by 6 bases and J by 2 bases, with 7 bases of the junction left unmatched. Written as DNA, the CDR3 is TGTGCCAGTAGAGCCCGGGACAGGGGTACCTACGAGCAGTACTTC. It specifies CASRARDRGTYEQYF.

This chain connects TRBV5-1 to TRBJ1-4, with D unclear. In germline, CDR1 is SGHRS, CDR2 YFSETQ. Trimming left V 4 bases short and J 0 bases short, with 4 bases between. This CDR3 has 13 residues. The CDR3 sequence: CASSPTTNEKLFF. For the CDR3, the DNA is TGCGCCAGCAGCCCGACAACTAATGAAAAACTGTTTTTT.

The rearrangement joins TRBV5-1 to TRBJ2-2; weak D call: TRBD1 (5 bases). V lost 2 bases and J lost 4, with 12 bases in between. Germline V lookup: CDR1 SGHRS, CDR2 YFSETQ. This CDR3 has 15 residues. The CDR3, as DNA: TGCGCCAGCAGCTTAGGACATGGAGTCACCGGGGAGCTGTTTTTT. As protein: CASSLGHGVTGELFF.

The rearrangement joins TRBV19 to TRBJ1-6; no definite D call. The CDR3 consists of 13 residues. Germline loops: CDR1 LNHDA, CDR2 SQIVND (reference sequence). V was cut by 7 bases and J by 8 bases, with 12 bases left in between. The CDR3 coding sequence is TGTGCCAGTAAAGTGGCTAGGGATTCACCCCTCCACTTT. Translation: CASKVARDSPLHF.

This clone has only a few counts. This sequence joins TRBV27 and TRBJ2-2; 7 bases map to TRBD1. The J segment lost 4 bases and the V segment lost 6 bases, leaving 5 bases of the junction unmatched. The CDR3 is 14 amino acids. Germline CDR1 MNHEY, CDR2 SMNVEV (reference sequence). The CDR3 loop reads CASRLNRGTGELFF. The CDR3 nucleotides read TGTGCCAGCAGACTAAACAGGGGCACCGGGGAGCTGTTTTTT.

This clone was detected once. The chain is built from TRBV19 and TRBJ2-1; a possible D gene is TRBD1 (6 bases). The CDR3 sequence is 15 residues long. Trimming took 3 bases from V and 2 from J, leaving 11 bases between them. CDR1 is LNHDA, CDR2 SQIVND, per germline (reference sequence). The CDR3 DNA follows: TGTGCCAGTAGTATCGGCAGGGGAACCTACAATGAGCAGTTCTTC. Encoded protein: CASSIGRGTYNEQFF.

The rearrangement links TRBV11-2 to TRBJ1-6, with 7 bases matching TRBD1. The CDR3 is 15 amino acids. CDR1 and CDR2 from the germline V gene are SGHAT and FQNNGV. After removal of 4 bases from V and 10 bases from J, the junction contained 10 bases not matched to a gene. The CDR3 spells CASSSRFTGVSPLHF. The CDR3, as DNA: TGTGCCAGCAGCTCCCGCTTCACAGGGGTCTCACCCCTCCACTTT.

CDR3 coding DNA: TGTGCCTGGAGTGTAGTTGCGGGGGACACAGATACGCAGTATTTT. Protein product: CAWSVVAGDTDTQYF. The chain has TRBV30 and TRBJ2-3; 7 positions agree with TRBD2. The V segment lost 0 bases and the J segment 2 bases; nucleotides outside the gene matches: 5. This CDR3 is 15 amino acids long. Germline assignment: CDR1 GTSNPN and CDR2 SVGIG (reference sequence).

The chain has TRBV2 and TRBJ2-3; D is uncertain. Trimming took 7 bases from V and 6 from J, leaving 14 bases between them. The V gene's germline CDR1 is SNHLY and CDR2 FYNNEI. The CDR3 runs to 13 residues. CDR3 DNA sequence: TGTGCCAGCATGGTGCAAGCCGGCGATACGCAGTATTTT. It encodes CASMVQAGDTQYF.

This clone was observed a single time. The chain carries TRBV27 and TRBJ1-1; 8 nucleotides match TRBD1. The germline CDR1 and CDR2 sequences are MNHEY and SMNVEV (reference sequence). V was pared by 4 bases and J by 3 bases, with 4 bases of the junction left unmatched. The CDR3 totals 14 residues. The CDR3: CASSSRTGYTEAFF. CDR3 DNA sequence: TGTGCCAGCAGTTCCAGGACAGGGTACACTGAAGCTTTCTTT.

The rearrangement uses TRBV3-1 (or the pseudogene TRBV3-2) and TRBJ2-7, with D perhaps assigned TRBD1 or TRBD2 (5 bases each). This CDR3 has 16 residues. The germline gives CDR1 LGHDT, CDR2 YNNKEL (reference sequence). The V gene lost 3 bases and the J gene lost 4 bases, with 19 bases spanning the gap. Here the CDR3 DNA reads TGTGCCAGCAGCCAGAGAGGGACGGTTCATTGGTACGAGCAGTACTTC. The encoded protein is CASSQRGTVHWYEQYF.